Listed below are T cell receptor beta chains from one sample, sequenced in a study of long-term antiretroviral therapy in people with HIV. TCRdb's copy holds only in-frame clones and misses some; the assay was immunoSEQ multiplex PCR. The sample yields tens of thousands of clones, 65% to 90% seen once. Sequenced material: unsorted PBMCs, taken 0.3 years after starting antiretroviral therapy. These receptor sequences come from a man between 18 and 29 years old with HIV. CDR3s include the opening cysteine and the closing phenylalanine or tryptophan. A D gene is named only where the DNA matches it firmly. Rows may omit the clone size; those that give it use once, few, many or a size class.

V	D	J	size	DNA	CDR3
TRBV6-4	.	TRBJ2-3	.	TGTGCCAGCAGTGACTCGTACGCGAGCACAGATACGCAGTATTTT	CASSDSYASTDTQYF
TRBV7-8	.	TRBJ2-5	once	TGTGCCAGCAGCTTAATGGGGAGGCAAGAGACCCAGTACTTC	CASSLMGRQETQYF
TRBV19	TRBD2	TRBJ2-1	.	TGTGCCAGTAGTATCGGGGGGGCCACCTACAATGAGCAGTTCTTC	CASSIGGATYNEQFF
TRBV4-3	TRBD2	TRBJ2-3	.	TGCGCCAGCAGCCAAGCTGGGGGGGGCACAGATACGCAGTATTTT	CASSQAGGGTDTQYF
TRBV19	TRBD2	TRBJ2-2	.	TGTGCCAGTAGTCGAACTAGCGGGGGGTACACCGGGGAGCTGTTTTTT	CASSRTSGGYTGELFF
TRBV7-2	TRBD1	TRBJ2-4	.	TGTGCCAGCAGCCAGAGACAGGGGGCCGCCAAAAACATTCAGTACTTC	CASSQRQGAAKNIQYF
TRBV27	.	TRBJ1-2	.	TGTGCCAGCAGTTTCTACAATAGCTATGGCTACACCTTC	CASSFYNSYGYTF
TRBV2	.	TRBJ2-7	.	TGTGCCAGCATTGACAGTCTATCCCCCGAGCAGTACTTC	CASIDSLSPEQYF
TRBV5-1	.	TRBJ2-1	.	TGCGCCAGCAGCTTGGGTGGCCCCCCCAATGAGCAGTTCTTC	CASSLGGPPNEQFF
TRBV19	TRBD1	TRBJ2-7	once	TGTGCCAGCAGACCGGACAGGGAAGACTACTACGAGCAGTACTTC	CASRPDREDYYEQYF
TRBV10-2	.	TRBJ1-1	.	TGCGCCAGCCTCCCGAGGGTGGGGCATCCTGAAGCTTTCTTT	CASLPRVGHPEAFF
TRBV6-1	.	TRBJ2-3	once	TGTGCCAGCAGTGAATGGGCCTTGGAACCTAGCACAGATACGCAGTATTTT	CASSEWALEPSTDTQYF
TRBV30	.	TRBJ1-6	few	TGTGCCGTGATGACAGGTTCCTATAATTCACCCCTCCACTTT	CAVMTGSYNSPLHF
TRBV11-2	.	TRBJ1-1	.	TGTGCCAGCAGCTCCGAAGGGCCTGAAGCTTTCTTT	CASSSEGPEAFF
TRBV28	.	TRBJ2-7	.	TGTGCCAGCAGTTCAGCAACGAGTCGCTGGGACGAGCAGTACTTC	CASSSATSRWDEQYF
TRBV28	TRBD2	TRBJ2-1	.	TGTGCCAGCAGTCGCCCGGGGACTAGATATTACAATGAGCAGTTCTTC	CASSRPGTRYYNEQFF
TRBV4-2	TRBD2	TRBJ2-5	.	TGTGCCAGCAGCCAAGGGGCTAGCGGGAGGGCCGAAGAGACCCAGTACTTC	CASSQGASGRAEETQYF
TRBV4-2	.	TRBJ2-1	.	TGTGCCAGCACCACGGGCTTCCAGGGGCACAATGAGCAGTTCTTC	CASTTGFQGHNEQFF
TRBV7-2	.	TRBJ1-3	.	TGTGCCAGCAGCTTACCGAGGGGGTTGGGAGGAAACACCATATATTTT	CASSLPRGLGGNTIYF
TRBV7-3	TRBD2	TRBJ2-1	.	TGTGCCAGCAGCTTAGAGGGAGGGCCCCCCAATGAGCAGTTCTTC	CASSLEGGPPNEQFF
TRBV18	.	TRBJ1-6	.	TGTGCCAGCTCAAAGTCCAGGGGCTATAATTCACCCCTCCACTTT	CASSKSRGYNSPLHF
TRBV4-3	.	TRBJ1-3	once	TGCGCCAGCAGCCAAGATAGACGACAGGCCGGCTCTGGAAACACCATATATTTT	CASSQDRRQAGSGNTIYF
TRBV27	TRBD2	TRBJ2-3	once	TGTGCCAGCAGCCCTCTAGCGGTTGACGGCACAGATACGCAGTATTTT	CASSPLAVDGTDTQYF
TRBV2	.	TRBJ1-3	.	TGTGCCAGCTGCGAATTTGTTGAGGACAGCTCTGGAAACACCATATATTTT	CASCEFVEDSSGNTIYF
TRBV7-2	.	TRBJ1-2	.	TGTGCCAGCAGCTTAGAACGCTTCTATGGCTACACCTTC	CASSLERFYGYTF
TRBV2	TRBD1	TRBJ2-2	.	TGTGCCAGCAGCCAGGGACAGGGGGCGGCCGGGGAGCTGTTTTTT	CASSQGQGAAGELFF
TRBV6-5	.	TRBJ1-4	.	TGTGCCAGCTCTAAACAAACTAATGAAAAACTGTTTTTT	CASSKQTNEKLFF
TRBV4-1	TRBD1	TRBJ1-4	.	TGCGCCAGCCGTTCTCGGACAGGACCCACGGGGGAAAAACTGTTTTTT	CASRSRTGPTGEKLFF
TRBV13	.	TRBJ1-2	.	TGTGCCAGCAGCTGGACGGTGGGGGGTGGCTACACCTTC	CASSWTVGGGYTF
TRBV27	.	TRBJ1-3	.	TGTGCCAGCAGTTTATGGGGGACTCCTGGAAACACCATATATTTT	CASSLWGTPGNTIYF
TRBV19	.	TRBJ2-1	.	TGTGCCAGTAGTATAGGTAAGGGGGACAATGAGCAGTTCTTC	CASSIGKGDNEQFF
TRBV27	.	TRBJ1-2	.	TGTGCCAGCAGTGACTACGGGGGCTATGGCTACACCTTC	CASSDYGGYGYTF
TRBV29-1	.	TRBJ2-3	.	TGCAGCGTTGTTTTAGGGACTCGCACAGATACGCAGTATTTT	CSVVLGTRTDTQYF
TRBV2	.	TRBJ1-2	few	TGTGCCAGCAGTGAAGGACCCACATATGGCTACACCTTC	CASSEGPTYGYTF
TRBV7-9	TRBD1	TRBJ1-1	.	TGTGCCAGCAGCTTAGAAGCACAGGGGGCTTTCTTT	CASSLEAQGAFF
TRBV2	.	TRBJ2-7	.	TGTGCCAGCAGTGATGCGTCCTACGAGCAGTACTTC	CASSDASYEQYF
TRBV5-5	TRBD1	TRBJ2-6	.	TGTGCCAGCAGCTTGGTAGACCGGGACAGCCACTCTGGGGCCAACGTCCTGACTTTC	CASSLVDRDSHSGANVLTF
TRBV28	.	TRBJ1-4	once	TGTGCCAGCAGTTTCGCTCAACGGGGTGAAAAACTGTTTTTT	CASSFAQRGEKLFF
TRBV27	.	TRBJ1-5	.	TGTGCCAGCCGTGGAGGCTATAGCAATCAGCCCCAGCATTTT	CASRGGYSNQPQHF
TRBV7-2	.	TRBJ2-5	.	TGTGCCAGCAGCATAGGGGGAATGGGCCAAGAGACCCAGTACTTC	CASSIGGMGQETQYF
TRBV7-6	TRBD1	TRBJ1-6	.	TGTGCCAGCAGCTTACTCCCCGGGACAGTTAGTTCACCCCTCCACTTT	CASSLLPGTVSSPLHF
TRBV7-8	.	TRBJ1-2	.	TGTGCCAGCGGGGAAGCTAACTATGGCTACACCTTC	CASGEANYGYTF
TRBV7-9	TRBD1	TRBJ2-2	.	TGTGCCAGCAGGACAGGGGGGGCCGGGGAGCTGTTTTTT	CASRTGGAGELFF
TRBV30	TRBD2	TRBJ2-1	.	TGTGCCTGGAGTGGGCTAGCGGGAGGATGGAATGAGCAGTTCTTC	CAWSGLAGGWNEQFF
TRBV9	TRBD1	TRBJ1-1	.	TGTGCCAGCAGCGCACCTCGACAGGGGGGAGACACTGAAGCTTTCTTT	CASSAPRQGGDTEAFF
TRBV7-9	TRBD1	TRBJ1-2	few	TGTGCCAGCAGCTTTCTTGCCGGGACAGGGTATGGCTACACCTTC	CASSFLAGTGYGYTF
TRBV19	TRBD1	TRBJ1-2	.	TGTGCCAGTAGGAGGACAGGGGAAGGCTACACCTTC	CASRRTGEGYTF